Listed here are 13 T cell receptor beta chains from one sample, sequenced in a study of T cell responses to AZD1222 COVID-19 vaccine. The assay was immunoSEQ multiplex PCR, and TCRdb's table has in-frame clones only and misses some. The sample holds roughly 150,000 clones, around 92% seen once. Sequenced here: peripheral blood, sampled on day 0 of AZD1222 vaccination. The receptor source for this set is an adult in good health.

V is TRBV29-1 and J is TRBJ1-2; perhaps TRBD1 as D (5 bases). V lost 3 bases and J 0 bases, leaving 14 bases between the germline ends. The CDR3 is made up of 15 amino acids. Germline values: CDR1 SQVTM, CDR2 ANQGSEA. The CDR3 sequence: CSVDGVVGPNYGYTF. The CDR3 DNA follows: TGCAGCGTTGATGGAGTGGTGGGGCCTAACTATGGCTACACCTTC.

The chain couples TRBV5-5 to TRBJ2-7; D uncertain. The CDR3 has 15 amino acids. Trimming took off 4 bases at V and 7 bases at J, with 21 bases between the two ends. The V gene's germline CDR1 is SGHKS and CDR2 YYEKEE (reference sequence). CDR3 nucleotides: TGTGCCAGCAGCCTCGTGGCAGGTTCGCGGCGGGAGCAGTACTTC. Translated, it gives CASSLVAGSRREQYF.

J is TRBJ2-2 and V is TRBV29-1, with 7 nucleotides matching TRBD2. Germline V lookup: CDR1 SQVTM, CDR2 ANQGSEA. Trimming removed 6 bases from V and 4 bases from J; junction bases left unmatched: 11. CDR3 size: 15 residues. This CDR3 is CSVGGLVESTGELFF. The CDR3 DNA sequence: TGCAGCGTCGGGGGGTTGGTAGAGAGCACCGGGGAGCTGTTTTTT.

The CDR3 nucleotides read TGTGCCAGCAGCCGAGCGGGAGGGGAGACCCAGTACTTC. Protein: CASSRAGGETQYF. The gene calls are TRBV3-1 (or the pseudogene TRBV3-2) and TRBJ2-5, with 10 nucleotides matching TRBD2. The ends lost 4 bases at V and 5 bases at J; junction bases unmatched: 1. CDR3 length: 13 amino acids. The germline CDR1 and CDR2 sequences are LGHDT and YNNKEL (reference sequence).

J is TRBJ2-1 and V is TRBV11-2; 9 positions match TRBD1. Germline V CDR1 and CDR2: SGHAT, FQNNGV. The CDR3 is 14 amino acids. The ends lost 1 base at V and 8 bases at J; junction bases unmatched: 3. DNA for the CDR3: TGTGCCAGCAGCTTAGGGACAGGGGAATATGAGCAGTTCTTC. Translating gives CASSLGTGEYEQFF.

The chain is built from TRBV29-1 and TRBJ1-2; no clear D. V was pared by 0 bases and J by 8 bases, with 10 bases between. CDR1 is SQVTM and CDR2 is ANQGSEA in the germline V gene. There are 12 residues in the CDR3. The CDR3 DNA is TGCAGCGTTGAAGACCCGGCGGGCGGCTACACCTTC. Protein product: CSVEDPAGGYTF.

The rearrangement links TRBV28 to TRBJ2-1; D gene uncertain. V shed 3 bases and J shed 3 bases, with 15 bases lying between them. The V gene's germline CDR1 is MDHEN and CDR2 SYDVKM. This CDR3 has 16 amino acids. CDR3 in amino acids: CASSFGSAVVYNEQFF. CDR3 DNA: TGTGCCAGCAGTTTTGGGTCCGCGGTGGTCTACAATGAGCAGTTCTTC.

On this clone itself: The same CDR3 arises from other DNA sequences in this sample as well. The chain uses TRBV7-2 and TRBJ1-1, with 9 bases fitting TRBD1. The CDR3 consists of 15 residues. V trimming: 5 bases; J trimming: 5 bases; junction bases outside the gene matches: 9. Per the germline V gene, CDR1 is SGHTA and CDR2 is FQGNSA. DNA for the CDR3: TGTGCCAGCAGCCTCTCACAGGGGGCAAGGACTGAAGCTTTCTTT. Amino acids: CASSLSQGARTEAFF.

The CDR3 nucleotides read TGTGCCAGCAGCTTATGGACAGGGGGCGCCCGGACCATATATTTT. Encoded protein: CASSLWTGGARTIYF. The V and J genes are TRBV7-2 and TRBJ1-3; 11 bases map to TRBD1. Trimming removed 2 bases from V and 10 bases from J; junction bases left unmatched: 7. Germline assignment: CDR1 SGHTA and CDR2 FQGNSA. The CDR3 covers 15 residues.

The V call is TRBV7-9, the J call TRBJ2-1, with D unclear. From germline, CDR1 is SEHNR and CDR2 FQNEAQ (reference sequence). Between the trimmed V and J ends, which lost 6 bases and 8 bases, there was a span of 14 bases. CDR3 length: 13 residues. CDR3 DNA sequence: TGTGCCAGCAGGCATAGTAGTACCGATGAGCAGTTCTTC. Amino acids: CASRHSSTDEQFF.

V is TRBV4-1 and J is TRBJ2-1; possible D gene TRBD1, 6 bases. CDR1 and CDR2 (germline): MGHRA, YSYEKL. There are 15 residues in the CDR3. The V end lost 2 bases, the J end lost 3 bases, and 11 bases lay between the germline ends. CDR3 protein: CASSQTGQFYNEQFF. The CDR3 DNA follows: TGCGCCAGCAGCCAAACAGGACAGTTCTACAATGAGCAGTTCTTC.

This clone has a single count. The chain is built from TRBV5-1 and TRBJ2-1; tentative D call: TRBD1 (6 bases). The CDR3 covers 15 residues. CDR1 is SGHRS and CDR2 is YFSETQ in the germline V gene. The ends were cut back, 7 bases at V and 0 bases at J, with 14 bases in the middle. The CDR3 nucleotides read TGCGCCAGCCGTCGGACAGAGGTCTCCTACAATGAGCAGTTCTTC. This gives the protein CASRRTEVSYNEQFF.

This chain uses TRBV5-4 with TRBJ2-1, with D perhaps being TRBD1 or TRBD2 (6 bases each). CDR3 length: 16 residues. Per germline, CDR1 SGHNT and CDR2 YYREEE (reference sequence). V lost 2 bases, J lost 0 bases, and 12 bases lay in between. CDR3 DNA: TGTGCCAGCAGCTTAACGGCGGGACACTCCTACAATGAGCAGTTCTTC. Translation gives CASSLTAGHSYNEQFF.